This TCR beta chain was captured in a study of blood T cell repertoires in COVID-19. Study as a whole: The United States, Italy and Spain supplied acute and convalescent COVID-19 samples. PBMCs, B-cell-depleted T cells, or T cells were the source of the cDNA or gDNA that made up the material.

In the authors' methods: By means of reference gene primer amplification, nucleated cell counts were estimated. Some clones are missing from TCRdb's copy, which holds only in-frame ones; the method was immunoSEQ multiplex PCR. The DNA gave D and trimming, while V, J and clone size come from that table. The sample shows fewer than 300,000 clones, around 90% of them seen only once. The CDR3 length is 16 residues. From germline, CDR1 is SGHVS and CDR2 FQNEAQ. V lost 2 bases to trimming and J lost 2 bases; unmatched junction nucleotides: 6. The receptor was isolated from a woman aged 30 to 39 with acute or convalescent COVID-19. The source material was peripheral blood. The rearrangement links TRBV7-8 to TRBJ2-3, with 8 positions matching TRBD2. The CDR3 spells CASSLSGTRNTDTQYF. CDR3 nucleotide sequence: TGTGCCAGCAGCTTATCTGGGACTAGAAACACAGATACGCAGTATTTT.